The 2 T cell receptor beta chains below come from one sample, sequenced in a study of cytomegalovirus exposure and HLA in healthy donors. It was with 60 Vbeta and 13 Jbeta primers that the PCR ran. Repertoires were generated with immunoSEQ multiplex PCR, while TCRdb's copy carries only in-frame clones and drops some. The sample lists more than 130,000 clones, 76% occurring once. Material: PBMCs. All receptors come from a man younger than 30 in good health and CMV-seronegative.

The chain carries TRBV5-1 and TRBJ2-2; 14 bases agree with TRBD2. The V segment lost 0 bases and the J segment 9 bases; nucleotides outside the gene matches: 4. The CDR3 is made up of 16 amino acids. Germline CDR1 reads SGHRS; CDR2 reads YFSETQ. CDR3 protein: CASSLAGTSGGRELFF. CDR3 DNA: TGCGCCAGCAGCTTGGCCGGGACTAGCGGGGGCCGGGAGCTGTTTTTT.

V is TRBV7-9 and J is TRBJ2-5; D possibly corresponds to TRBD1 (5 bases). The CDR3 has 14 residues. The V end lost 1 base, the J end lost 5 bases, and 11 bases lay between the germline ends. Per the germline V gene, CDR1 is SEHNR and CDR2 is FQNEAQ (reference sequence). The CDR3 DNA is TGTGCCAGCAGCTTAGGGGGCGACTGGGAGACCCAGTACTTC. This encodes CASSLGGDWETQYF. The complete variable domain, with remaining parts taken from reference TRBV7-9 and TRBJ2-5, reads DTGVSQNPRHKITKRGQNVTFRCDPISEHNRLYWYRQTLGQGPEFLTYFQNEAQLEKSRLLSDRFSAERPKGSFSTLEIQRTEQGDSAMYLCASSLGGDWETQYFGPGTRLLVL.